A selection of T cell receptor beta chains follows, all from one sample in a study of T cell changes during pregnancy in multiple sclerosis. Measured with immunoSEQ multiplex PCR; TCRdb has only the in-frame clones, and not every one. The sample shows some 40,000 clones, 94% of them seen only once. Specimen: CD4+ T cells from peripheral blood mononuclear cells, collected in the second trimester of pregnancy. The source of these receptors is a female donor with multiple sclerosis, enrolled in a pregnancy study. The CDR3 runs from the conserved cysteine through the conserved F or W. Fields, in order: CDR3 length, D gene, V gene, clone size, J gene, CDR3 DNA, CDR3 protein. A D gene is named only where the DNA matches it firmly. Rows may omit the clone size; those that give it use once, few, many or a size class.

12,-,TRBV5-1,-,TRBJ2-7,TGCGCCAGCAGCCCCCCTTCTACCGAGCAGTACTTC,CASSPPSTEQYF
16,-,TRBV5-4,-,TRBJ2-3,TGTGCCAGCAGCTTGGGTTTGAGGGAGGGGGTGGATACGCAGTATTTT,CASSLGLREGVDTQYF
14,-,TRBV29-1,-,TRBJ1-5,TGCAGCGCCTCGGAGTGGGGCCCCACTCAGCCCCAGCATTTT,CSASEWGPTQPQHF
14,-,TRBV19,-,TRBJ2-3,TGTGCCAGTAGTATTGGGGCAGTCACAGATACGCAGTATTTT,CASSIGAVTDTQYF
12,-,TRBV2,-,TRBJ2-1,TGTGCCAGCAGATTGGACAACAATGAGCAGTTCTTC,CASRLDNNEQFF
14,-,TRBV4-2,-,TRBJ2-1,TGTGCCAGCAGCACCGGGGGGCGGGACAATGAGCAGTTCTTC,CASSTGGRDNEQFF
13,TRBD1,TRBV6-1,-,TRBJ1-4,TGTGCCAGCAGCGGGACAGGGAGAGAAAAACTGTTTTTT,CASSGTGREKLFF
14,-,TRBV9,-,TRBJ2-3,TGTGCCAGCAGCGTAGCTCGACAGGAAGATACGCAGTATTTT,CASSVARQEDTQYF
16,TRBD2,TRBV11-2,-,TRBJ2-1,TGTGCCAGCAGCTTAGGGGTCCTACTAGCGTACAATGAGCAGTTCTTC,CASSLGVLLAYNEQFF
17,TRBD2,TRBV11-2,-,TRBJ2-1,TGTGCCAGCAGCCCTAGGACTAGCGGGAGCCCGCGGAATGAGCAGTTCTTC,CASSPRTSGSPRNEQFF
15,TRBD1,TRBV7-3,-,TRBJ2-3,TGTGCCAGCAGCCGACAGGGGGGAAGCACAGATACGCAGTATTTT,CASSRQGGSTDTQYF
17,TRBD2,TRBV14,-,TRBJ2-1,TGTGCCAGCAGCCAAGGGAGGACTAGCGGTTCGTACAATGAGCAGTTCTTC,CASSQGRTSGSYNEQFF
16,TRBD1,TRBV2,-,TRBJ1-4,TGTGCCAGCAGTGAACCCCGGACAGGGGGCAATGAAAAACTGTTTTTT,CASSEPRTGGNEKLFF
14,-,TRBV19,-,TRBJ1-4,TGTGCCAGCCAAGAGCGACCAACTAATGAAAAACTGTTTTTT,CASQERPTNEKLFF
15,TRBD2,TRBV5-1,once,TRBJ2-1,TGCGCCAGCAGCTTGGCTAGCGGGGGGGCTGATGAGCAGTTCTTC,CASSLASGGADEQFF
15,-,TRBV4-3,-,TRBJ2-7,TGCGCCAGCAGCCGGACCCCCGGGGGTGTCAACGAGCAGTACTTC,CASSRTPGGVNEQYF
15,-,TRBV6-1,-,TRBJ2-7,TGTGCCAGCATTCGTGGATACAGAATTTCCTACGAGCAGTACTTC,CASIRGYRISYEQYF
13,-,TRBV19,once,TRBJ2-1,TGTGCCAGTAGTATCTCTCAGGCGGGTGAGCAGTTCTTC,CASSISQAGEQFF
16,TRBD1,TRBV18,-,TRBJ2-1,TGTGCCAGCTCAAAGGGGGCTGCCGGGTTTTACAATGAGCAGTTCTTC,CASSKGAAGFYNEQFF
12,-,TRBV18,once,TRBJ2-7,TGTGCCAGCTCACCTGGCAGCTACGAGCAGTACTTC,CASSPGSYEQYF
13,-,TRBV4-1,few,TRBJ1-4,TGCGCCAGCAGCTCGGACAGACTTGAAAAACTGTTTTTT,CASSSDRLEKLFF
16,-,TRBV6-4,-,TRBJ2-1,TGTGCCAGCAGTCGTGCCACAGGCCTACCCTGGGATGAGCAGTTCTTC,CASSRATGLPWDEQFF
14,TRBD2,TRBV5-5,once,TRBJ2-3,TGTGCCAGCAGCTTGGTTGCGGGGGCAGATACGCAGTATTTT,CASSLVAGADTQYF
13,-,TRBV2,-,TRBJ2-7,TGTGCCAGCAGCGGGTCCCGGAGAGGCGAGCAGTACTTC,CASSGSRRGEQYF
13,-,TRBV27,-,TRBJ1-5,TGTGCCAGCAGCCGGGGGGGGAGTCAGCCCCAGCATTTT,CASSRGGSQPQHF